This TCR beta chain stems from a study of Ad26.COV2.S vaccination and SARS-CoV-2 variants. Regarding the study as a whole: The TCR breadth and depth analyses may have understated or missed part of the total T cell responses.

Treatment described: around 19 received Ad26.COV2.S at low or high dose, single or two shots; a few received placebo; per-sample allocation not given. Samples were taken on day 63 after the first vaccine or placebo injection. Details on this clone: Its antigen is not known.

TCRdb's copy holds only in-frame clones and misses some; the assay was immunoSEQ multiplex PCR. Here the sample spans some 460,000 clones, roughly nine tenths being singletons. This CDR3 spans 14 amino acids. V lost 6 bases to trimming and J lost 4 bases, with 13 bases between them. Per germline, CDR1 MDHEN and CDR2 SYDVKM. The source is a person between 18 and 60 years old who received the Ad26.COV2.S COVID-19 vaccine or a placebo. The sample was peripheral blood, taken in a trial of Ad26.COV2.S vaccine versus placebo. The rearrangement links TRBV28 to TRBJ1-3; D unclear. CDR3 in amino acids: CASSLLSSGNTIYF. The CDR3 bases are TGTGCCAGCAGCCTCCTGAGTTCCGGAAACACCATATATTTT.